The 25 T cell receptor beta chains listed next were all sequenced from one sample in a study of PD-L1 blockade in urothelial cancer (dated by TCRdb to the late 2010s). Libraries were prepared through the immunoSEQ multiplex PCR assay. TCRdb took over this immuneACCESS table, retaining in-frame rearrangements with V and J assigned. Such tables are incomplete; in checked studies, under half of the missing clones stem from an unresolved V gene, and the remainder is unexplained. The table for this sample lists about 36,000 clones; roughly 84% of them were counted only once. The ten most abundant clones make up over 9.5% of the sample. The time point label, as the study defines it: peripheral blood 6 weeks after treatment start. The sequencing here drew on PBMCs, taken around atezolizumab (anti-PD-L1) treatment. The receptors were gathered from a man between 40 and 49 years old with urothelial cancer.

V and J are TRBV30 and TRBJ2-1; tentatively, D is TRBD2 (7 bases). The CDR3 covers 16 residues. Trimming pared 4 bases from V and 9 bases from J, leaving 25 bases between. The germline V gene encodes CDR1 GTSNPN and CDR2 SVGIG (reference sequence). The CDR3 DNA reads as TGTGCCTGGATTAAGGGGGGACCCTATGGGGGGGGTGAGCAGTTCTTC. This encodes CAWIKGGPYGGGEQFF.

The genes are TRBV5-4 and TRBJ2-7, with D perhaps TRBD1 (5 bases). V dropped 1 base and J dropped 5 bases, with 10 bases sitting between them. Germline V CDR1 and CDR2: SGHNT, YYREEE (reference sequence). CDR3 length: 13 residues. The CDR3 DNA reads TGTGCCAGCAGCTTGCAGGGTCGCCACGAGCAGTACTTC. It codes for CASSLQGRHEQYF. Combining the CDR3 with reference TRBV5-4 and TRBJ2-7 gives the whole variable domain ETGVTQSPTHLIKTRGQQVTLRCSSQSGHNTVSWYQQALGQGPQFIFQYYREEENGRGNFPPRFSGLQFPNYSSELNVNALELDDSALYLCASSLQGRHEQYFGPGTRLTVT.

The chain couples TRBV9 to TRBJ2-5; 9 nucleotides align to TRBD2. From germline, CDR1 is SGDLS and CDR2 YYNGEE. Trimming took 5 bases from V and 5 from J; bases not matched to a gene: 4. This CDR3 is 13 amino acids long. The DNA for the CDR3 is TGTGCCAGCAGTAGCGGGAGTCTGGAGACCCAGTACTTC. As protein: CASSSGSLETQYF.

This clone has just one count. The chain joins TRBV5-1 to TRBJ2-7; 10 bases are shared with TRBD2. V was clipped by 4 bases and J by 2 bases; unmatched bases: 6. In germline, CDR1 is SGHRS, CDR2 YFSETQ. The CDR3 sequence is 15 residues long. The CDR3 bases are TGCGCCAGCAGCCGACCAGCGGGAGGGACCTACGAGCAGTACTTC. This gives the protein CASSRPAGGTYEQYF.

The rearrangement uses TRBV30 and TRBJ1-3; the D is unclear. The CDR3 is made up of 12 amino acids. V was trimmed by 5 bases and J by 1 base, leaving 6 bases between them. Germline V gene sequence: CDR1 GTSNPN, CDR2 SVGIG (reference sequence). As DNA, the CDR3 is TGTGCCTGGCGGGTTTCTGGAAACACCATATATTTT. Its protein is CAWRVSGNTIYF. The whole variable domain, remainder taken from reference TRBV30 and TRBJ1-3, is SQTIHQWPATLVQPVGSPLSLECTVEGTSNPNLYWYRQAAGRGLQLLFYSVGIGQISSEVPQNLSASRPQDRQFILSSKKLLLSDSGFYLCAWRVSGNTIYFGEGSWLTVV.

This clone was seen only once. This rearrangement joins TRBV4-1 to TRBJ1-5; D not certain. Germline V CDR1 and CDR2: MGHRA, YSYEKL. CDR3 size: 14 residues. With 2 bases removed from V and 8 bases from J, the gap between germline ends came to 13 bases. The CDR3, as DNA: TGCGCCAGCAGCCAACTGCCCGTCATAGAGCCCCAGCATTTT. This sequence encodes CASSQLPVIEPQHF.

The CDR3 nucleotides read TGTGCCAGCAGAAAAGAGGTCGGGAGCTCCTACGAGCAGTACTTC. It specifies CASRKEVGSSYEQYF. V usage is TRBV6-1 and J usage is TRBJ2-7, with D tentatively TRBD2 (6 bases). This CDR3 has 15 amino acids. V lost 6 bases and J 0 bases, leaving 15 bases between the germline ends. Per the germline V gene, CDR1 is MNHNS and CDR2 is SASEGT.

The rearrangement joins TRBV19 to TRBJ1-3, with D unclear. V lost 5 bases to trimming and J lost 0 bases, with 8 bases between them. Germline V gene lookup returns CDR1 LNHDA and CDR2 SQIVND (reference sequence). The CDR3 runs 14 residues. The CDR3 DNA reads TGTGCCAGTAGTGACGGAGCCTCTGGAAACACCATATATTTT. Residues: CASSDGASGNTIYF. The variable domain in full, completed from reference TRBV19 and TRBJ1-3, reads DGGITQSPKYLFRKEGQNVTLSCEQNLNHDAMYWYRQDPGQGLRLIYYSQIVNDFQKGDIAEGYSVSREKKESFPLTVTSAQKNPTAFYLCASSDGASGNTIYFGEGSWLTVV.

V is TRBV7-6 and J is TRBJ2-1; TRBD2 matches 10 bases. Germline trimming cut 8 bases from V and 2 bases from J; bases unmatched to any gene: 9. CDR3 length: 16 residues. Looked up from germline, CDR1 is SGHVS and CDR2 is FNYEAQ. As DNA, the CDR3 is TGTGCCAGCGAAAGACTAGCGGGTTCTCCCTACAATGAGCAGTTCTTC. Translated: CASERLAGSPYNEQFF.

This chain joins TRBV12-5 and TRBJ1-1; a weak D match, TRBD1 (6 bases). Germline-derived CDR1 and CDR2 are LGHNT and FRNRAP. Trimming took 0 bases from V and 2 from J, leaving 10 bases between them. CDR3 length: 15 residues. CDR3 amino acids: CASGLVTGPNTEAFF. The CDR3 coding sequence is TGTGCTAGTGGTTTGGTGACAGGCCCTAACACTGAAGCTTTCTTT.

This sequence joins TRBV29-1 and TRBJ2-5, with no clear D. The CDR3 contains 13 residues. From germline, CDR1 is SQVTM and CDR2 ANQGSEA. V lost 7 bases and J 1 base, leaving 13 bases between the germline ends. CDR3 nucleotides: TGCAGCGCCGCCCCCAGCGCCCAAGAGACCCAGTACTTC. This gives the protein CSAAPSAQETQYF.

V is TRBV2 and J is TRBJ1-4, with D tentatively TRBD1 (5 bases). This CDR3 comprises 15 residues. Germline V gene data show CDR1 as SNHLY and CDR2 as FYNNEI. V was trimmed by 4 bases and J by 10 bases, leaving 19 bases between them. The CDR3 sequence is CASSAQPDVGGKLFF. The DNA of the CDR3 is TGTGCCAGCAGTGCCCAACCGGATGTCGGGGGAAAACTGTTTTTT.

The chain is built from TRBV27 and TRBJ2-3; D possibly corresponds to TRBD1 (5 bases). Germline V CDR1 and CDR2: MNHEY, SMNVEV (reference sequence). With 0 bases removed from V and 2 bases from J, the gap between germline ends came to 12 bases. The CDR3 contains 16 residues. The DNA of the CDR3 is TGTGCCAGCAGTTTATCGATCGCCAGGGCCACAGATACGCAGTATTTT. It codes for CASSLSIARATDTQYF.

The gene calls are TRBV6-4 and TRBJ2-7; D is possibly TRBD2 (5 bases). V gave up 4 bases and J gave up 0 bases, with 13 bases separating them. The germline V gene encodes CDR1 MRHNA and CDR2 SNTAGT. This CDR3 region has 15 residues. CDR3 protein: CASSVESGSSYEQYF. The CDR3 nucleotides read TGTGCCAGCAGTGTGGAAAGCGGAAGCTCCTACGAGCAGTACTTC.

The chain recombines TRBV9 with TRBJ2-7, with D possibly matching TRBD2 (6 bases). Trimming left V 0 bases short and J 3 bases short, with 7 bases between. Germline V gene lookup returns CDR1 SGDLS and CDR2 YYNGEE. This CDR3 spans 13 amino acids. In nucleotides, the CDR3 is TGTGCCAGCAGCGTAGGCGGGAACTACGAGCAGTACTTC. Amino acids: CASSVGGNYEQYF.

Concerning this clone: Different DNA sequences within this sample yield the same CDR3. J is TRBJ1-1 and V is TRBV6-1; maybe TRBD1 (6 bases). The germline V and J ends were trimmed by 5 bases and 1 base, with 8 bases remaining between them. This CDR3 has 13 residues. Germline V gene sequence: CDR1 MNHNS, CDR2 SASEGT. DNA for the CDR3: TGTGCCAGCAGTCGGACAGCGAACACTGAAGCTTTCTTT. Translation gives CASSRTANTEAFF.

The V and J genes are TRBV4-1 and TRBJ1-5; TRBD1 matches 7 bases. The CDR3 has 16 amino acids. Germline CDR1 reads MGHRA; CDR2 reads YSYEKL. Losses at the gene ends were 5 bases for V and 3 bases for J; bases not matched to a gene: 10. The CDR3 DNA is TGCGCCAGCAGCTCACTTCAGACAGGGATCAATCAGCCCCAGCATTTT. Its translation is CASSSLQTGINQPQHF.

The CDR3 region has the DNA TGCGCCAGCAGCCCGGGACTAGCGGAAAACTACGAGCAGTACTTC. Its protein product is CASSPGLAENYEQYF. The chain recombines TRBV5-1 with TRBJ2-7, with 11 bases lining up with TRBD2. CDR3 size: 15 residues. With 4 bases clipped from V and 3 bases from J, the junction kept 6 bases outside the gene matches. Germline CDR1 and CDR2: SGHRS and YFSETQ. The variable domain in full, completed from reference TRBV5-1 and TRBJ2-7, reads KAGVTQTPRYLIKTRGQQVTLSCSPISGHRSVSWYQQTPGQGLQFLFEYFSETQRNKGNFPGRFSGRQFSNSRSEMNVSTLELGDSALYLCASSPGLAENYEQYFGPGTRLTVT.

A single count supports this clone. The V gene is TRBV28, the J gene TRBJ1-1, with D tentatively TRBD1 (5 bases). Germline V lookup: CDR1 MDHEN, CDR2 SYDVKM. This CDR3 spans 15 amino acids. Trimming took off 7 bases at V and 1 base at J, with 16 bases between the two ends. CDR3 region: CASNPVQGTNTEAFF. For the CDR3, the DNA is TGTGCCAGCAATCCTGTGCAGGGAACGAACACTGAAGCTTTCTTT.

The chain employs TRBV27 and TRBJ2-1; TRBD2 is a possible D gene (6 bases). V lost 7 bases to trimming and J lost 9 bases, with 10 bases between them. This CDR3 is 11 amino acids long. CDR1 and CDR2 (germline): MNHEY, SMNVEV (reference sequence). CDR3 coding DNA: TGTGCCAGCAAGTGGGGGGTTGAGCAGTTCTTC. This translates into CASKWGVEQFF.

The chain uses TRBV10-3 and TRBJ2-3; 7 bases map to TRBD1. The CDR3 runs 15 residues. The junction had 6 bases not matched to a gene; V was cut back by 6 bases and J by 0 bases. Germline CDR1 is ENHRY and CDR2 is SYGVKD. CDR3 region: CAIRWTGTSTDTQYF. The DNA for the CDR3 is TGTGCCATCAGATGGACAGGTACTAGCACAGATACGCAGTATTTT.

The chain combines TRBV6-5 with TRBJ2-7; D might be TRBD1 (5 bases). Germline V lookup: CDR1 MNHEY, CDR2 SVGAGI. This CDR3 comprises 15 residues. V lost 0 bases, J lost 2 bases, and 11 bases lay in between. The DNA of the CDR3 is TGTGCCAGCAGTTACTCGCAAGGGGCGGCCTACGAGCAGTACTTC. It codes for CASSYSQGAAYEQYF.

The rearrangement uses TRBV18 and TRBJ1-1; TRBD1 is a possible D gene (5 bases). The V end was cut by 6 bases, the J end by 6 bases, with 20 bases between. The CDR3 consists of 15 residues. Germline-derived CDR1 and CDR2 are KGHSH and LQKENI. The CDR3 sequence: CASSRSRGEESEAFF. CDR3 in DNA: TGTGCCAGCTCCCGCTCAAGGGGCGAGGAGTCTGAAGCTTTCTTT.

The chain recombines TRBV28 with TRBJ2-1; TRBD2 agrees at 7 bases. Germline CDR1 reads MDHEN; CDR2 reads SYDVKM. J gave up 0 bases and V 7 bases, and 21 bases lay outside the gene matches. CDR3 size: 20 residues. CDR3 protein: CASIKGLADLRRSSYNEQFF. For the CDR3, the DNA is TGTGCCAGCATCAAGGGGCTAGCGGACCTTAGAAGGAGCTCCTACAATGAGCAGTTCTTC.

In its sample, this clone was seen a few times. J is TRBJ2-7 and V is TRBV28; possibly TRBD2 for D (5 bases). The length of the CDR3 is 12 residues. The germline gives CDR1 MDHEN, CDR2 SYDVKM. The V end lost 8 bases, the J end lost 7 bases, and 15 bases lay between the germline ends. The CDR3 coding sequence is TGTGCCAGCGGCCTCCGAGGGTGGGAGCAGTACTTC. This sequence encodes CASGLRGWEQYF.